This passage covers 19 T cell receptor beta chains from one sample sequenced in a study of identical twins (TCRdb year 2016). Receptor amplification or capture employed 5' RACE. For sequencing, an Illumina HiSeq 2000 was employed. TCRdb applied fastp at Q25 and MiXCR to the public reads, then kept only in-frame beta chains. Rows are combined by CDR3 protein, so each entry shows the most common genes and DNA. This sample has around 550,000 distinct CDR3 sequences in its table, and 15% of those were observed once. Together, the top ten hold roughly 0.42% of the sample. These data were also filed under a second study, of yellow fever vaccine responses in identical twins.

What was sequenced was CD4+ T cells sorted from blood. These receptor sequences come from a woman aged 18-29 years in good health.

This clonotype has just a few counts. The chain has TRBV28 and TRBJ2-7; TRBD1 might be the D (6 bases). Germline lookup yields CDR1 MDHEN and CDR2 SYDVKM. V was cut by 6 bases and J by 3 bases, with 15 bases left in between. This CDR3 has 14 residues. The CDR3 nucleotides are TGTGCCAGCAGGGATGACAGGCCTCACTACGAGCAGTACTTC. Translation: CASRDDRPHYEQYF. The whole variable domain, filled in from reference TRBV28 and TRBJ2-7, reads DVKVTQSSRYLVKRTGEKVFLECVQDMDHENMFWYRQDPGLGLRLIYFSYDVKMKEKGDIPEGYSVSREKKERFSLILESASTNQTSMYLCASRDDRPHYEQYFGPGTRLTVT.

Only a few counts were recorded for this clonotype. The chain recombines TRBV28 with TRBJ1-1, with 7 positions matching TRBD1. V shed 6 bases, J shed 1 base, and the junction held 2 bases outside the gene matches. CDR1 is MDHEN and CDR2 is SYDVKM in the germline V gene. This CDR3 is built from 13 residues. CDR3 bases: TGTGCCAGCAGCAGGGGGGGGAACACTGAAGCTTTCTTT. Amino acids: CASSRGGNTEAFF. Full variable domain (remainder filled in from reference TRBV28 and TRBJ1-1): DVKVTQSSRYLVKRTGEKVFLECVQDMDHENMFWYRQDPGLGLRLIYFSYDVKMKEKGDIPEGYSVSREKKERFSLILESASTNQTSMYLCASSRGGNTEAFFGQGTRLTVV.

V and J are TRBV27 and TRBJ2-3, with D perhaps TRBD1 or TRBD2 (5 bases each). Germline V gives CDR1 MNHEY, CDR2 SMNVEV (reference sequence). The V gene lost 6 bases and the J gene lost 6 bases, with 19 bases spanning the gap. The CDR3 is 15 amino acids. The DNA for the CDR3 is TGTGCCAGCAGGATTTCCACAGGCCGAGGGGATACGCAGTATTTT. Translating it yields CASRISTGRGDTQYF.

This clonotype was recorded a few times. The J gene is TRBJ2-3, the V gene TRBV5-1, with D possibly TRBD2 on 7 matching bases. Trimming shortened V by 6 bases and J by 1 base, and 15 bases separated the two germline ends. This CDR3 has 15 residues. Germline V gives CDR1 SGHRS, CDR2 YFSETQ. Written as DNA, the CDR3 is TGCGCCAGCACCCTAGGGGGGGTCGGCACAGATACGCAGTATTTT. Residues: CASTLGGVGTDTQYF.

The chain couples TRBV29-1 to TRBJ1-6; 8 bases fit TRBD1. The CDR3 totals 14 residues. Germline-derived CDR1 and CDR2 are SQVTM and ANQGSEA. Trimming took 6 bases from V and 5 from J; bases not matched to a gene: 6. CDR3: CSVQRTGHNSPLHF. CDR3 sequence (DNA): TGCAGCGTCCAACGGACAGGGCATAATTCACCCCTCCACTTT.

This clonotype was seen only a few times. J is TRBJ2-6 and V is TRBV3-1; D not resolved. CDR3 size: 13 residues. Deletions cut 2 bases from V and 4 bases from J, with 3 bases between. Germline CDR1 is LGHDT and CDR2 is YNNKEL (reference sequence). CDR3 nucleotide sequence: TGTGCCAGCAGCCAATTCGGGGCCAACGTCCTGACTTTC. It translates to CASSQFGANVLTF. The whole variable domain, filled in from reference TRBV3-1 and TRBJ2-6, reads DTAVSQTPKYLVTQMGNDKSIKCEQNLGHDTMYWYKQDSKKFLKIMFSYNNKELIINETVPNRFSPKSPDKAHLNLHINSLELGDSAVYFCASSQFGANVLTFGAGSRLTVL.

This chain joins TRBV3-1 and TRBJ2-7; 12 bases map to TRBD2. J was trimmed by 0 bases and V by 1 base; bases with no gene match: 7. CDR1 and CDR2 from the germline V gene are LGHDT and YNNKEL (reference sequence). The length of the CDR3 is 18 residues. The CDR3 region is CASSQGRLAGGVSYEQYF. The CDR3 DNA reads TGTGCCAGCAGCCAAGGTCGCCTAGCGGGAGGGGTCTCCTACGAGCAGTACTTC.

This clonotype was picked up a small number of times. The chain uses TRBV20-1 and TRBJ1-3; D is unresolved. Germline V gene data show CDR1 as DFQATT and CDR2 as SNEGSKA (reference sequence). This CDR3 has 15 residues. V lost 3 bases, J lost 0 bases, and 12 bases lay in between. The CDR3 coding sequence is TGCAGTGCTAGCGAATGGAGTAGCTCTGGAAACACCATATATTTT. It yields the protein CSASEWSSSGNTIYF.

V and J are TRBV12-3 or TRBV12-4 and TRBJ1-2; 8 bases are a match to TRBD1. V lost 6 bases and J lost 8; bases outside the gene matches: 11. The CDR3 spans 14 residues. CDR3 DNA sequence: TGTGCCAGCAGGTCTAGGGCGGGGGACAGGGGCTACACCTTC. Protein sequence: CASRSRAGDRGYTF.

The chain is built from TRBV4-1 and TRBJ2-3; D is tentatively TRBD1 or TRBD2 (6 bases each). Germline CDR1 and CDR2: MGHRA and YSYEKL. This CDR3 comprises 15 residues. Trimming cost V 1 base and J 4 bases, with 12 bases left between them. The CDR3 DNA sequence: TGCGCCAGCAGCCAAGTTGGGGGGCGGTCAGATACGCAGTATTTT. It specifies CASSQVGGRSDTQYF.

This clonotype was seen a single time. This rearrangement joins TRBV19 to TRBJ1-2, with a possible D match to TRBD1 (5 bases). The germline CDR1 and CDR2 sequences are LNHDA and SQIVND (reference sequence). CDR3 length: 13 amino acids. V lost 9 bases to trimming and J lost 4 bases, with 15 bases between them. In nucleotides, the CDR3 is TGTGCCAGCCAACGACAGCATACCTATGGCTACACCTTC. Its protein is CASQRQHTYGYTF.

This sequence joins TRBV3-1 and TRBJ1-6; 7 bases map to TRBD1. The CDR3 extends over 15 amino acids. Trimming cost V 4 bases and J 7 bases; bases outside gene matches: 7. CDR1 and CDR2 (germline): LGHDT, YNNKEL (reference sequence). CDR3 DNA: TGTGCCAGCAGCCTCCGAGGGACAGCAAATTCACCCCTCCACTTT. Amino acid sequence: CASSLRGTANSPLHF.

The V call is TRBV5-1, the J call TRBJ2-7, with 8 bases fitting TRBD2. Germline V gene sequence: CDR1 SGHRS, CDR2 YFSETQ. V gave up 5 bases and J gave up 0 bases; unmatched junction bases: 7. This CDR3 has 15 residues. CDR3 residues: CASSPFSGASYEQYF. The CDR3 bases are TGCGCCAGCAGTCCGTTTAGCGGGGCCTCCTACGAGCAGTACTTC.

This clonotype appeared many times. The CDR3: CASSPGDSYEQYF. DNA for the CDR3: TGTGCCAGCAGCCCAGGGGATAGTTACGAGCAGTACTTC. The J gene is TRBJ2-7, the V gene TRBV16; a possible D gene is TRBD1 (6 bases). The germline V gene has CDR1 KGHSY and CDR2 FQNENV. Deletions cut 4 bases from V and 4 bases from J, with 11 bases between. This CDR3 comprises 13 residues.

This clonotype has more than one count but fewer than ten. This chain uses TRBV2 with TRBJ2-3, with 10 bases lining up with TRBD2. J was trimmed by 5 bases and V by 4 bases; bases with no gene match: 6. Germline CDR1 and CDR2: SNHLY and FYNNEI. The CDR3 sequence is 15 residues long. CDR3 bases: TGTGCCAGCAGTGGAACTAGCGGGATGGGAGATACGCAGTATTTT. Translated, it gives CASSGTSGMGDTQYF.

In this sample, this clonotype turned up a few times. The chain carries TRBV9 and TRBJ2-1; unclear D gene. Germline assignment: CDR1 SGDLS and CDR2 YYNGEE. This CDR3 is built from 13 residues. Deletions cut 0 bases from V and 5 bases from J, with 6 bases between. DNA of the CDR3: TGTGCCAGCAGCGTAGCAGTTAACAATGAGCAGTTCTTC. Its translation: CASSVAVNNEQFF.

This clonotype has just a few counts. The chain couples TRBV18 to TRBJ1-6, with D tentatively TRBD1 (6 bases). This CDR3 is 15 amino acids long. Trimming cost V 2 bases and J 9 bases, with 14 bases left between them. Germline CDR1 reads KGHSH; CDR2 reads LQKENI. The CDR3 nucleotides read TGTGCCAGCTCACCATCCCAGGGGAGTAGTTCACCCCTCCACTTT. Translated: CASSPSQGSSSPLHF.

This clonotype was counted many times. J is TRBJ1-2 and V is TRBV12-3 or TRBV12-4, with D possibly TRBD1 on 6 matching bases. This CDR3 contains 13 residues. V lost 4 bases and J lost 6, with 12 bases in between. CDR3 in DNA: TGTGCCAGCAGTTCCCGGACAGCCAATGGCTACACCTTC. This sequence encodes CASSSRTANGYTF.

This clonotype turned up a few times. The rearrangement joins TRBV11-2 to TRBJ1-6; 8 bases are a match to TRBD1. J was trimmed by 4 bases and V by 0 bases; bases with no gene match: 5. CDR3 length equals 17 residues. Germline V lookup: CDR1 SGHAT, CDR2 FQNNGV. The CDR3 spells CASSLDRDRWYNSPLHF. The CDR3 bases are TGTGCCAGCAGCTTAGACCGGGACAGGTGGTATAATTCACCCCTCCACTTT. Full variable domain (rest looked up from reference TRBV11-2 and TRBJ1-6): EAGVAQSPRYKIIEKRQSVAFWCNPISGHATLYWYQQILGQGPKLLIQFQNNGVVDDSQLPKDRFSAERLKGVDSTLKIQPAKLEDSAVYLCASSLDRDRWYNSPLHFGNGTRLTVT.